Following are 14 T cell receptor beta chains from one sample sequenced in a study of blood T cell repertoires in COVID-19. Profiling relied on immunoSEQ multiplex PCR, and the TCRdb table lists in-frame clones only, not all of them. This sample has approximately 160,000 clones, with 85% to 95% found just once. The sequenced sample was peripheral blood. The receptors were gathered from a man between 45 and 60 years old with acute or convalescent COVID-19.

The J gene is TRBJ2-7, the V gene TRBV7-8, with 10 bases fitting TRBD1. Per the germline V gene, CDR1 is SGHVS and CDR2 is FQNEAQ. V lost 4 bases and J lost 3; bases outside the gene matches: 9. The CDR3 contains 16 residues. The CDR3 DNA reads as TGTGCCAGCAGCTCATACTCGGGACAGGGGTTCTACGAGCAGTACTTC. Encoded protein: CASSSYSGQGFYEQYF. Full variable domain (missing parts from reference TRBV7-8 and TRBJ2-7): GAGVSQSPRYKVAKRGQDVALRCDPISGHVSLFWYQQALGQGPEFLTYFQNEAQLDKSGLPSDRFFAERPEGSVSTLKIQRTQQEDSAVYLCASSSYSGQGFYEQYFGPGTRLTVT.

This chain links TRBV5-4 with TRBJ2-3, with TRBD2 matching over 12 bases. V was pared by 5 bases and J by 6 bases, with 10 bases of the junction left unmatched. Looked up from germline, CDR1 is SGHNT and CDR2 is YYREEE (reference sequence). This CDR3 has 16 residues. CDR3 region: CASRPLAGGRGDTQYF. CDR3 nucleotides: TGTGCCAGCAGACCACTAGCGGGAGGACGGGGGGATACGCAGTATTTT.

The chain has TRBV18 and TRBJ2-7; D perhaps matches TRBD2 (6 bases). V was pared by 3 bases and J by 1 base, with 10 bases between. Germline-derived CDR1 and CDR2 are KGHSH and LQKENI. This CDR3 comprises 14 residues. CDR3 in amino acids: CASSPGGTSYEQYF. The CDR3 DNA sequence: TGTGCCAGCTCACCGGGCGGGACGTCCTACGAGCAGTACTTC.

The chain links TRBV15 to TRBJ2-5, with unresolved D. The CDR3 runs to 11 residues. Deletions cut 4 bases from V and 5 bases from J, with 5 bases between. CDR1 is LNHNV and CDR2 is YYDKDF in the germline V gene (reference sequence). CDR3 bases: TGTGCCACCAGCAATCGGGAGACCCAGTACTTC. Amino acid sequence: CATSNRETQYF.

The J gene is TRBJ2-7, the V gene TRBV3-1 (or the pseudogene TRBV3-2); 8 nucleotides align to TRBD2. The germline CDR1 and CDR2 sequences are LGHDT and YNNKEL (reference sequence). V shed 4 bases, J shed 5 bases, and the junction held 10 bases outside the gene matches. The CDR3 sequence is 15 residues long. CDR3 residues: CASSPGAGGINEQYF. CDR3 DNA sequence: TGTGCCAGCAGCCCTGGGGCGGGGGGTATTAACGAGCAGTACTTC.

This clone was seen just once. In the same sample, other DNA sequences code for this CDR3. V and J are TRBV28 and TRBJ1-1; D is undetermined. The germline V and J ends were trimmed by 6 bases and 2 bases, with 7 bases remaining between them. CDR1 MDHEN and CDR2 SYDVKM come from the germline V gene. The CDR3 has 12 amino acids. The CDR3 reads CASSPSNTEAFF. CDR3 DNA sequence: TGTGCCAGCAGCCCATCAAACACTGAAGCTTTCTTT.

The rearrangement uses TRBV7-6 and TRBJ2-3; 7 nucleotides match TRBD1. Germline V gene lookup returns CDR1 SGHVS and CDR2 FNYEAQ. J gave up 0 bases and V 3 bases, and 3 bases lay outside the gene matches. The CDR3 length is 15 residues. Here the CDR3 reads CASSLGQPSTDTQYF. The CDR3 nucleotides are TGTGCCAGCAGCTTGGGACAGCCTAGCACAGATACGCAGTATTTT.

This clone was recorded once. The rearrangement links TRBV7-9 to TRBJ1-4; D might be TRBD1 (6 bases). CDR3 length: 15 amino acids. Germline assignment: CDR1 SEHNR and CDR2 FQNEAQ (reference sequence). Trimming left V 3 bases short and J 5 bases short, with 13 bases between. DNA for the CDR3: TGTGCCAGCAGCTTTACCGGGACAAGAAATGAAAAACTGTTTTTT. Translated: CASSFTGTRNEKLFF.

The genes are TRBV24-1 and TRBJ2-3; 7 bases are shared with TRBD2. Germline V gene lookup returns CDR1 KGHDR and CDR2 SFDVKD. CDR3 length equals 16 residues. Trimming removed 2 bases from V and 1 base from J; junction bases left unmatched: 5. The CDR3 DNA reads TGTGCCACCAGTGATTCAGTGGGAGGGGGCACAGATACGCAGTATTTT. It codes for CATSDSVGGGTDTQYF.

This clone has a handful of counts. The J gene is TRBJ1-3, the V gene TRBV5-6, with a possible D match to TRBD1 (6 bases). The CDR3 is 16 residues long. The germline gives CDR1 SGHDT, CDR2 YYEEEE. Trimming took 1 base from V and 0 from J, leaving 11 bases between them. CDR3 in amino acids: CASSLLGGYSGNTIYF. DNA of the CDR3: TGTGCCAGCAGCTTGTTAGGGGGTTACTCTGGAAACACCATATATTTT.

The chain links TRBV10-2 to TRBJ1-5, with a possible D match to TRBD1 (6 bases). The V and J ends lost 5 bases and 6 bases respectively, with 11 bases between them. Germline V lookup: CDR1 WSHSY, CDR2 SAAADI. The CDR3 is made up of 13 amino acids. CDR3 sequence reads: CASSTGPSQPQHF. The CDR3 DNA follows: TGCGCCAGCAGTACAGGGCCCTCTCAGCCCCAGCATTTT.

This clone was seen only a few times. The chain is built from TRBV19 and TRBJ2-7; D possibly corresponds to TRBD2 (5 bases). In germline, CDR1 is LNHDA, CDR2 SQIVND (reference sequence). The CDR3 is 13 amino acids. Trimming removed 5 bases at V and 2 bases at J, with 10 bases between. The CDR3 loop reads CASSLDSAYEQYF. The DNA for the CDR3 is TGTGCCAGTAGTTTGGACTCCGCCTACGAGCAGTACTTC.

The rearrangement uses TRBV4-1 and TRBJ1-6, with D maybe TRBD1 (5 bases). V lost 1 base and J lost 10, with 14 bases in between. In germline, CDR1 is MGHRA, CDR2 YSYEKL. This CDR3 contains 15 residues. Here the CDR3 reads CASSQANRGGSPLHF. For the CDR3, the DNA is TGCGCCAGCAGCCAAGCAAATAGGGGAGGCTCACCCCTCCACTTT.

This sequence joins TRBV6-1 and TRBJ2-1, with TRBD2 identical over 12 bases. CDR1 is MNHNS and CDR2 is SASEGT in the germline V gene. With 0 bases clipped from V and 4 bases from J, the junction kept 1 base outside the gene matches. The CDR3 extends over 16 amino acids. DNA for the CDR3: TGTGCCAGCAGTGAAGCGCTAGCGGGAGGGTACAATGAGCAGTTCTTC. This gives the protein CASSEALAGGYNEQFF.